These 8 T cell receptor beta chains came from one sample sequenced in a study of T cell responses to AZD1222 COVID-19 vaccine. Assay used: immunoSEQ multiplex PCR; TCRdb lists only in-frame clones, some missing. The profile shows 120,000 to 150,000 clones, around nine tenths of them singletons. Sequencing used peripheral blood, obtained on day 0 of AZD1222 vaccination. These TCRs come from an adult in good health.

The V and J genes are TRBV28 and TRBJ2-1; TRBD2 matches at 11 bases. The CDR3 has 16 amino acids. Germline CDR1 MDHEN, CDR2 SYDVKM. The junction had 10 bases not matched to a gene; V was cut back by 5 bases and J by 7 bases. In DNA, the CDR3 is TGTGCCAGCAGTATAACTACTAGCGGGAGCCGAAATGAGCAGTTCTTC. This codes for CASSITTSGSRNEQFF.

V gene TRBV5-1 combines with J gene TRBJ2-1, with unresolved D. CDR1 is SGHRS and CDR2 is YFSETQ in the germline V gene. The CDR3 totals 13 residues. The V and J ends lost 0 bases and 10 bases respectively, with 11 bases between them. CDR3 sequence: CASSLAGSWEQFF. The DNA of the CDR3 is TGCGCCAGCAGCTTGGCCGGGTCATGGGAGCAGTTCTTC.

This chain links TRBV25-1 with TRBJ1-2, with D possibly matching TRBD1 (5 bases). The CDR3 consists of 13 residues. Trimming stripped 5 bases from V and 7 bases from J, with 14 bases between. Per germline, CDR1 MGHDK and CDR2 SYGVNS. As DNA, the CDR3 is TGTGCCAGCAGTCCGGGGGACTGGGTTGGCTACACCTTC. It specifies CASSPGDWVGYTF.

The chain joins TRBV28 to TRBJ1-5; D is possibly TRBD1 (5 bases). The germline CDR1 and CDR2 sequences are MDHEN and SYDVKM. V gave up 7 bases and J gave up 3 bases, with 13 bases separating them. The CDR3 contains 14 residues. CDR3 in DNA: TGTGCCAGCAACCCGGGACGGTACAATCAGCCCCAGCATTTT. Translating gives CASNPGRYNQPQHF.

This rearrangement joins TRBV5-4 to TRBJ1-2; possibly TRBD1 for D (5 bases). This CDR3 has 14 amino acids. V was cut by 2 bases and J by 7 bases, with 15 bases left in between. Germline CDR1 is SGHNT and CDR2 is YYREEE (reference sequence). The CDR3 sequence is CASSFQAGRGGYTF. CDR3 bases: TGTGCCAGCAGCTTTCAGGCTGGAAGGGGTGGCTACACCTTC.

The CDR3 nucleotides are TGTGCCAGCAGTTCCCCGGGTTGGCAAGAGACCCAGTACTTC. It is translated as CASSSPGWQETQYF. V is TRBV27 and J is TRBJ2-5; no firm D call. The germline CDR1 and CDR2 sequences are MNHEY and SMNVEV (reference sequence). Between the trimmed V and J ends, which lost 4 bases and 2 bases, there was a span of 11 bases. CDR3 size: 14 residues.

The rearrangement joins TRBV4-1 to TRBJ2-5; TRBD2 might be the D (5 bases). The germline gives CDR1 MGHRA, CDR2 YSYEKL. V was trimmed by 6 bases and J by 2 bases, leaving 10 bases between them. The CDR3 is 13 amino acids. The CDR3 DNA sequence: TGCGCCAGCAGTATGAGGGAACAAGAGACCCAGTACTTC. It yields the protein CASSMREQETQYF.

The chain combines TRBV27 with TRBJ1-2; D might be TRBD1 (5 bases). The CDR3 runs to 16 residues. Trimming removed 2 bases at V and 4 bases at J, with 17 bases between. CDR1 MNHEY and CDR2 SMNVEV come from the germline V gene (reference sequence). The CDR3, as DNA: TGTGCCAGCAGTTTACGGGACGGCAGCCCCCGCTATGGCTACACCTTC. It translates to CASSLRDGSPRYGYTF.